This entry features one T cell receptor (beta chain) sequence. These data come from a study of cytomegalovirus exposure and HLA in healthy donors. The germline V gene has CDR1 LNHDA and CDR2 SQIVND (reference sequence). This CDR3 comprises 12 residues. Deletions cut 0 bases from V and 7 bases from J, with 6 bases between. PCR employed 60 Vbeta and 13 Jbeta primers. Sequencing used immunoSEQ multiplex PCR; TCRdb keeps in-frame clones, though not all of them. The sample records around 100,000 clones, 60% to 80% being singletons. The sample consisted of PBMCs. This receptor was identified in a man between 60 and 70 years old in good health and CMV-seropositive. The rearrangement uses TRBV19 and TRBJ1-2; tentatively, D is TRBD1 (6 bases). In nucleotides, the CDR3 is TGTGCCAGTAGTATAGAACAGGGTGGCTACACCTTC. Encoded protein: CASSIEQGGYTF.